The following is a T cell receptor (beta chain) sequence with its context. The CDR3 is made up of 13 amino acids. The V end lost 5 bases, the J end lost 3 bases, and 10 bases lay between the germline ends. Germline CDR1 and CDR2: LNHDA and SQIVND (reference sequence). The data originate from a study of blood T cell repertoires in COVID-19. Repertoires were generated with immunoSEQ multiplex PCR, while TCRdb's copy carries only in-frame clones and drops some. Altogether about 340,000 clones are present, around four fifths being singletons, with the ten largest covering around 3%. Input material: peripheral blood. The chain couples TRBV19 to TRBJ1-1; D uncertain. This TCR derives from a man between 25 and 39 years old with active or convalescent COVID-19. CDR3 residues: CASSAAGYTEAFF. CDR3 bases: TGTGCCAGTAGTGCCGCGGGTTACACTGAAGCTTTCTTT.